Each of the 30 T cell receptor beta chains below was sequenced from the same sample in a study of OX40 agonist ivuxolimab in advanced cancers. Library creation used the immunoSEQ multiplex PCR assay. Entries here come from immuneACCESS through TCRdb and include only in-frame sequences with V and J called. Some clones fail to appear in such tables; in the studies checked, an unresolved V gene covers under half of the shortfall, and the cause of the remainder is unknown. This sample has 90,000 or so clones in its table, and 87% of those were observed once. Clones ranked in the top ten supply 1.5% to 2% of the sample. The source was CD4+ or CD8+ T cells sorted from blood, collected in a trial of the OX40 agonist ivuxolimab. The receptors were gathered from an adult with an advanced solid tumor such as melanoma, head and neck, liver or kidney cancer.

This clone has a handful of counts. The chain couples TRBV11-2 to TRBJ2-5, with 15 bases identical to TRBD2. CDR1 and CDR2 from the germline V gene are SGHAT and FQNNGV. J lost 5 bases, V lost 4 bases, and 8 bases had no gene match. The CDR3 runs to 17 residues. For the CDR3, the DNA is TGTGCCAGCAGCTCCGGACTAGCGGGAGGGCCCAGGGAGACCCAGTACTTC. Its translation is CASSSGLAGGPRETQYF. Full variable domain (remainder filled in from reference TRBV11-2 and TRBJ2-5): EAGVAQSPRYKIIEKRQSVAFWCNPISGHATLYWYQQILGQGPKLLIQFQNNGVVDDSQLPKDRFSAERLKGVDSTLKIQPAKLEDSAVYLCASSSGLAGGPRETQYFGPGTRLLVL.

This chain joins TRBV27 and TRBJ1-4; 7 bases fit TRBD1. The V gene's germline CDR1 is MNHEY and CDR2 SMNVEV (reference sequence). The CDR3 contains 15 residues. V lost 6 bases to trimming and J lost 3 bases; unmatched junction nucleotides: 7. The CDR3: CASRKRQGPNEKLFF. CDR3 nucleotide sequence: TGTGCCAGCAGAAAGCGACAGGGTCCTAATGAAAAACTGTTTTTT.

The CDR3 coding sequence is TGTGCCAGCAGGGGGGCTAGCGGAACCTACGAGCAGTACTTC. Protein: CASRGASGTYEQYF. V is TRBV6-5 and J is TRBJ2-7; possibly TRBD2 for D (7 bases). The CDR3 is made up of 14 amino acids. The V and J ends lost 6 bases and 2 bases respectively, with 14 bases between them. CDR1 is MNHEY, CDR2 SVGAGI, per germline.

The CDR3 is CASSIGGSGNTIYF. For the CDR3, the DNA is TGTGCCAGTAGTATAGGGGGCTCTGGAAACACCATATATTTT. This rearrangement joins TRBV19 to TRBJ1-3; D unresolved. Germline values: CDR1 LNHDA, CDR2 SQIVND (reference sequence). V gave up 1 base and J gave up 0 bases, with 4 bases separating them. CDR3 length equals 14 residues.

V is TRBV7-2 and J is TRBJ2-5, with D unresolved. Germline V gene lookup returns CDR1 SGHTA and CDR2 FQGNSA. The V and J ends lost 1 base and 4 bases respectively, with 7 bases between them. This CDR3 is built from 13 residues. The CDR3 spells CASSLGTRETQYF. CDR3 sequence (DNA): TGTGCCAGCAGCTTAGGCACCAGAGAGACCCAGTACTTC.

The chain has TRBV6-1 and TRBJ1-2; D is unresolved. V lost 5 bases to trimming and J lost 8 bases, with 9 bases between them. Germline loops: CDR1 MNHNS, CDR2 SASEGT. The length of the CDR3 is 11 residues. The CDR3 nucleotides are TGTGCCAGCAGTTCGGGTCTCGGCTACACCTTC. It yields the protein CASSSGLGYTF.

The genes are TRBV2 and TRBJ2-5; TRBD1 or TRBD2 may be the D gene (5 bases each). The CDR3 sequence is 13 residues long. Germline V lookup: CDR1 SNHLY, CDR2 FYNNEI. V was pared by 4 bases and J by 1 base, with 7 bases between. The CDR3 DNA follows: TGTGCCAGCAGTGGAGGGACCCAAGAGACCCAGTACTTC. Amino acids: CASSGGTQETQYF.

The V gene is TRBV2, the J gene TRBJ1-6; 7 bases fit TRBD1. The CDR3 sequence is 16 residues long. Unmatched junction bases numbered 8, after V lost 6 bases and J lost 3 bases. From germline, CDR1 is SNHLY and CDR2 FYNNEI. CDR3 region: CASRPRQGNYNSPLHF. DNA for the CDR3: TGTGCCAGCAGGCCCAGACAGGGCAACTATAATTCACCCCTCCACTTT.

The genes are TRBV5-6 and TRBJ2-7; D assignment may be TRBD1 or TRBD2 (5 bases each). Germline V CDR1 and CDR2: SGHDT, YYEEEE. Trimming stripped 4 bases from V and 5 bases from J, with 13 bases between. CDR3 length: 13 amino acids. The DNA for the CDR3 is TGTGCCAGCAGCCGGGGCGGCCGAAACGAGCAGTACTTC. Amino acids: CASSRGGRNEQYF.

This chain uses TRBV29-1 with TRBJ2-3; 13 nucleotides align to TRBD2. The CDR3 is 14 residues long. Trimming cost V 6 bases and J 6 bases; bases outside gene matches: 6. From germline, CDR1 is SQVTM and CDR2 ANQGSEA. As DNA, the CDR3 is TGCAGCGTGGGCACTAGCGGGAGGGCTGATACGCAGTATTTT. Translated: CSVGTSGRADTQYF.

The chain uses TRBV20-1 and TRBJ2-7; D call uncertain. CDR3 size: 11 residues. V was clipped by 3 bases and J by 3 bases, with 6 bases between them. CDR1 is DFQATT and CDR2 is SNEGSKA in the germline V gene (reference sequence). The CDR3 nucleotides read TGCAGTGCTAGCGGAAACTACGAGCAGTACTTC. Its protein is CSASGNYEQYF.

The V call is TRBV9, the J call TRBJ2-3; tentatively, D is TRBD1 or TRBD2 (5 bases each). There are 15 residues in the CDR3. V lost 4 bases to trimming and J lost 5 bases, with 17 bases between them. Germline V CDR1 and CDR2: SGDLS, YYNGEE. Here the CDR3 reads CASSSGPFGGDTQYF. CDR3 DNA sequence: TGTGCCAGCAGCTCCGGGCCCTTTGGGGGAGATACGCAGTATTTT.

This clone showed up just once. The chain uses TRBV9 and TRBJ2-7; a possible D gene is TRBD2 (7 bases). This CDR3 region has 17 residues. Trimming cost V 0 bases and J 0 bases, with 16 bases left between them. Per the germline V gene, CDR1 is SGDLS and CDR2 is YYNGEE. The CDR3 loop is CASSVGRGGLFSYEQYF. As DNA, the CDR3 is TGTGCCAGCAGCGTAGGAAGGGGGGGACTATTCTCCTACGAGCAGTACTTC.

This clone was counted a single time. V gene TRBV6-1 combines with J gene TRBJ2-2; a weak D match, TRBD1 (6 bases). This CDR3 comprises 14 residues. The V and J ends lost 6 bases and 1 base respectively, with 9 bases between them. The germline V gene encodes CDR1 MNHNS and CDR2 SASEGT. CDR3 DNA: TGTGCCAGCAGGGCGGACAGGAACACCGGGGAGCTGTTTTTT. Translation gives CASRADRNTGELFF.

V usage is TRBV19 and J usage is TRBJ2-5, with a weak D call TRBD1 (6 bases). Germline values: CDR1 LNHDA, CDR2 SQIVND (reference sequence). The CDR3 runs 16 residues. V dropped 0 bases and J dropped 7 bases, with 18 bases sitting between them. Written as DNA, the CDR3 is TGTGCCAGTAGTATAGAGAAACAGGGAGTAAAAGCGACCCAGTACTTC. Its protein is CASSIEKQGVKATQYF.

This chain connects TRBV19 to TRBJ2-7, with D uncertain. Trimming removed 3 bases at V and 2 bases at J, with 11 bases between. The CDR3 is made up of 14 amino acids. Germline CDR1 LNHDA, CDR2 SQIVND (reference sequence). As DNA, the CDR3 is TGTGCCAGTAGTATGGAGATAATTACCTACGAGCAGTACTTC. This sequence encodes CASSMEIITYEQYF.

This chain joins TRBV18 and TRBJ1-1; D perhaps matches TRBD1 (6 bases). This CDR3 is built from 13 residues. V dropped 3 bases and J dropped 4 bases, with 9 bases sitting between them. The germline V gene has CDR1 KGHSH and CDR2 LQKENI. CDR3 coding DNA: TGTGCCAGCTCACCGACAGGATTCACTGAAGCTTTCTTT. It encodes CASSPTGFTEAFF.

The chain employs TRBV29-1 and TRBJ1-1; TRBD1 might be the D (6 bases). Germline V CDR1 and CDR2: SQVTM, ANQGSEA. The ends were cut back, 6 bases at V and 0 bases at J, with 14 bases in the middle. The CDR3 has 14 amino acids. CDR3: CSVGTDRLNTEAFF. Written as DNA, the CDR3 is TGCAGCGTGGGAACAGACAGGTTGAACACTGAAGCTTTCTTT.

The rearrangement joins TRBV10-3 to TRBJ1-2; 7 bases agree with TRBD1. J lost 1 base, V lost 9 bases, and 14 bases had no gene match. The CDR3 runs 16 residues. CDR1 and CDR2 from the germline V gene are ENHRY and SYGVKD. The CDR3 spells CAINGQAPGINYGYTF. CDR3 coding DNA: TGTGCCATAAACGGACAGGCCCCGGGGATTAACTATGGCTACACCTTC.

V usage is TRBV19 and J usage is TRBJ2-7; D is perhaps TRBD1 or TRBD2 (6 bases each). Germline V gene lookup returns CDR1 LNHDA and CDR2 SQIVND (reference sequence). The CDR3 runs 16 residues. The V end lost 0 bases, the J end lost 1 base, and 13 bases lay between the germline ends. Here the CDR3 DNA reads TGTGCCAGTAGTATAGAACGGGGGCGAGGATCCTACGAGCAGTACTTC. Amino acids: CASSIERGRGSYEQYF.

This rearrangement joins TRBV6-6 to TRBJ1-2, with a possible D match to TRBD1 (5 bases). The germline gives CDR1 MNHNY, CDR2 SVGAGI (reference sequence). The length of the CDR3 is 12 residues. V was cut by 10 bases and J by 4 bases, with 13 bases left in between. As DNA, the CDR3 is TGTGCCACCACGGACATAACCTATGGCTACACCTTC. Its protein product is CATTDITYGYTF.

The count of this clone is one. CDR3 protein: CASSSSGTGHYGYTF. Written as DNA, the CDR3 is TGTGCCAGCAGCTCTTCCGGGACAGGCCACTATGGCTACACCTTC. V and J are TRBV11-2 and TRBJ1-2; 8 bases agree with TRBD1. With 4 bases clipped from V and 3 bases from J, the junction kept 7 bases outside the gene matches. This CDR3 contains 15 residues. The germline V gene encodes CDR1 SGHAT and CDR2 FQNNGV.

The rearrangement uses TRBV28 and TRBJ2-7, with 9 nucleotides matching TRBD1. CDR1 and CDR2 (germline): MDHEN, SYDVKM. This CDR3 has 14 amino acids. The V gene end was trimmed by 6 bases and the J gene end by 5 bases; junction bases not matched to a gene: 8. The CDR3 bases are TGTGCCAGCAGCATTATACAGGGGGCCCACGAGCAGTACTTC. This translates into CASSIIQGAHEQYF.

This chain connects TRBV9 to TRBJ2-3; D remains unclear. V was pared by 3 bases and J by 2 bases, with 7 bases between. CDR1 is SGDLS and CDR2 is YYNGEE in the germline V gene. The CDR3 is 13 residues long. CDR3 coding DNA: TGTGCCAGCAGCGGGACGTACACAGATACGCAGTATTTT. It encodes CASSGTYTDTQYF.

This clone has just a few counts. The CDR3 sequence is CASNWGQPQHF. The CDR3 coding sequence is TGTGCCAGCAATTGGGGGCAGCCCCAGCATTTT. This rearrangement joins TRBV6-1 to TRBJ1-5; possible D gene TRBD1, 5 bases. CDR1 and CDR2 from the germline V gene are MNHNS and SASEGT. Trimming pared 7 bases from V and 7 bases from J, leaving 8 bases between. The CDR3 runs 11 residues.

This chain joins TRBV7-2 and TRBJ2-3; the D gene is possibly TRBD2 (5 bases). The CDR3 runs to 15 residues. Trimming removed 4 bases from V and 5 bases from J, with 16 bases in between. Looked up from germline, CDR1 is SGHTA and CDR2 is FQGNSA. The CDR3 protein is CASSSGGVARDTQYF. CDR3 DNA sequence: TGTGCCAGCAGCTCCGGAGGAGTGGCGCGAGATACGCAGTATTTT.

The chain recombines TRBV9 with TRBJ2-7; D possibly uses TRBD1 or TRBD2 (5 bases each). Per the germline V gene, CDR1 is SGDLS and CDR2 is YYNGEE. CDR3 length: 15 amino acids. V lost 0 bases to trimming and J lost 0 bases, with 10 bases between them. In DNA form, the CDR3 reads TGTGCCAGCAGCGTAGGGCAGGGACCCTCCTACGAGCAGTACTTC. Translating gives CASSVGQGPSYEQYF. The full variable domain, with the rest looked up from reference TRBV9 and TRBJ2-7, is DSGVTQTPKHLITATGQRVTLRCSPRSGDLSVYWYQQSLDQGLQFLIQYYNGEERAKGNILERFSAQQFPDLHSELNLSSLELGDSALYFCASSVGQGPSYEQYFGPGTRLTVT.

The rearrangement links TRBV7-3 to TRBJ1-1, with TRBD1 matching over 9 bases. The CDR3 has 15 residues. V shed 2 bases, J shed 4 bases, and the junction held 5 bases outside the gene matches. Germline V gene lookup returns CDR1 SGHTA and CDR2 FQGTGA. The CDR3 here is CASSLEGQGLTEAFF. In DNA form, the CDR3 reads TGTGCCAGCAGCTTAGAAGGACAGGGGCTCACTGAAGCTTTCTTT.

V is TRBV21-1 and J is TRBJ1-1; no check of the table's D call, TRBD1, against the DNA was made. TRBV21-1 is a pseudogene segment. The CDR3 runs to 15 residues. The CDR3 protein is CASSKYDRGGTEAFF. DNA for the CDR3: TGTGCCAGCAGCAAGTACGACAGGGGAGGAACTGAAGCTTTCTTT.

V usage is TRBV27 and J usage is TRBJ1-1, with 7 bases lining up with TRBD1. Trimming removed 3 bases from V and 4 bases from J; junction bases left unmatched: 14. The V gene's germline CDR1 is MNHEY and CDR2 SMNVEV (reference sequence). The CDR3 is made up of 17 amino acids. This chain's CDR3 is CASSFRQGKELGTEAFF. CDR3 nucleotide sequence: TGTGCCAGCAGTTTCCGACAGGGTAAGGAGTTGGGCACTGAAGCTTTCTTT.